A selection of T cell receptor beta chains follows, all from one sample in a study of blood T cell repertoires in COVID-19. Generated by immunoSEQ multiplex PCR, the TCRdb table keeps only in-frame clones and is missing some. This table has under 50,000 clones, roughly 82% appearing once. The sample was peripheral blood. These receptors originate from a man aged 40-49 years with acute or convalescent COVID-19. Both conserved end residues are trimmed from each CDR3.

>TRBJ2-4|TRBV24-1
ATSETGLAKNIQY
>TRBJ1-6|TRBV2
ASSAPATNSPLH
>TRBJ1-4|TRBV5-4
ASSEQGREKLF
>TRBJ2-3|TRBV7-9
ASSLDTQY
>TRBJ2-5|TRBV18
ASSPWGQSQETQY
>TRBJ2-3|TRBV3-1/TRBV3-2
ASSLRTAGADTQY
>TRBJ2-1|TRBV7-9
ASSLYYRAYNEQF
>TRBJ2-5|TRBV2
ASSEASSGGGSY
>TRBJ1-5|TRBV27
ASSLGTGTGNQPQH
>TRBJ2-2|TRBV6-1
ASSEAVGMYTGELF
>TRBJ2-7|TRBV3-1/TRBV3-2
ASSQDQGGAYRGYEQY
>TRBJ1-2|TRBV7-9
ASTPYSGGRDGYT
>TRBJ2-5|TRBV4-1
ASSQFAGGGNQETQY
>TRBJ2-7|TRBV5-1
ASSPDRGLKD
>TRBJ2-7|TRBV6-6
ASSYSRGHEQY
>TRBJ1-5|TRBV21-1
ASTPNQPQH
>TRBJ1-3|TRBV3-1/TRBV3-2
ASSPFDSPGNTIY
>TRBJ1-4|TRBV19
ASSLAGQGSAKLF
>TRBJ1-1|TRBV6-5
ASSYTGLNTEAF
>TRBJ1-6|TRBV6-6
ASSRDRGRSSYNSPLH
>TRBJ2-5|TRBV5-1
ASQLSRHQETQY
>TRBJ1-4|TRBV6-5
ASSYSSEARGKLF
>TRBJ1-2|TRBV5-1
ASSFRGADYGYT
>TRBJ2-7|TRBV3-1/TRBV3-2
ASSQYRGHEQY
>TRBJ1-1|TRBV30
AWSIGQNTEAF
>TRBJ2-1|TRBV27
ASSSGRRGGQF
>TRBJ1-1|TRBV28
ATKTGNTEAF
>TRBJ2-1|TRBV18
ASSTRGTGAYNEQF
>TRBJ2-3|TRBV5-1
ASSLATIGQSTDTQY
>TRBJ1-1|TRBV6-5
ASNRQGAGNTEAF
>TRBJ2-1|TRBV18
ASSPYAGGSYNEQF
>TRBJ2-7|TRBV24-1
ATSAVGGGGSYEQY
>TRBJ1-2|TRBV18
ASSISPPRSGYT
>TRBJ2-2|TRBV2
ASSLMGSTGELF
>TRBJ1-6|TRBV28
ASSSTGTGNSPLH
>TRBJ1-2|TRBV5-6
ASSLDRGVYGYT
>TRBJ1-4|TRBV5-1
ASSLSRTGSRWEKLF
>TRBJ1-1|TRBV9
ASSARQGRPANTEAF
>TRBJ2-5|TRBV19
ASSIGQGGETQY
>TRBJ1-2|TRBV5-1
ASSATGTAGGYT
>TRBJ2-5|TRBV3-1/TRBV3-2
ASSQVNRGETQY
>TRBJ2-3|TRBV6-5
ASTTSGDTQY
>TRBJ2-5|TRBV6-5
ASSPTGSTGETQY
>TRBJ2-7|TRBV2
ASSEYGGSLYEQY
>TRBJ1-2|TRBV20-1
SARAGYGYT
>TRBJ1-1|TRBV27
ASSRGLNTEAF
>TRBJ2-1|TRBV5-5
ASSLRPVGSGEQF
>TRBJ1-3|TRBV3-1/TRBV3-2
ASSQRAGGSGNTIY